This TCR beta chain was sequenced during a study of blood T cell repertoires in COVID-19. At the level of the study: T cells, B-cell-depleted T cells, or PBMCs supplied cDNA or gDNA.

The V and J ends lost 2 bases and 3 bases respectively, with 8 bases between them. The CDR3 sequence is 13 residues long. Germline loops: CDR1 SGHVS, CDR2 FNYEAQ. Sequencing was performed with immunoSEQ multiplex PCR; in TCRdb, only in-frame clones are kept and a portion is missing. This table holds around 64,000 clones, approximately 85% found once. What was sequenced was peripheral blood. This rearrangement joins TRBV7-6 to TRBJ2-7; a weak D match, TRBD1 (5 bases). This sequence originates from a human donor in a cohort sampled during active COVID-19. Here the CDR3 reads CASSLYQGYEQYF. The CDR3 coding sequence is TGTGCCAGCAGCTTATATCAGGGCTACGAGCAGTACTTC. The variable domain in full, completed from reference TRBV7-6 and TRBJ2-7, reads GAGVSQSPRYKVTKRGQDVALRCDPISGHVSLYWYRQALGQGPEFLTYFNYEAQQDKSGLPNDRFSAERPEGSISTLTIQRTEQRDSAMYRCASSLYQGYEQYFGPGTRLTVT.